The clone carrying this TCR beta chain was detected a few times. What it recognizes is unknown. The data are from a study of blood T cells in healthy people across ages. Alongside a J-beta primer mix, a sample-barcoded 5' primer served in a second PCR lasting roughly 6 to 11 cycles. Every cDNA molecule bore a tag from a template-switch adaptor containing 12 random nucleotides. MiXCR was run by TCRdb on the 5' RACE reads, yielding one entry per CDR3 protein. The sample includes 1.5 million to 2 million distinct CDR3 sequences, 25% to 30% of them seen just once. Germline CDR1 reads DFQATT; CDR2 reads SNEGSKA (reference sequence). The CDR3 totals 13 residues. J was trimmed by 7 bases and V by 5 bases; bases with no gene match: 6. Overall study results and limits: Whereas aged donors had fewer naive CD4+ cells, long-lived donors had more of them and higher diversity.

The origin of this receptor is a woman under 40 in good health. The chain uses TRBV20-1 and TRBJ1-4, with 8 positions matching TRBD1. Material for sequencing was blood. The CDR3 region has the DNA TGCAGTGCTTACGACAGGGGAGGTGAAAAACTGTTTTTT. This gives the protein CSAYDRGGEKLFF.